Each of the 32 T cell receptor beta chains below was sequenced from the same sample in a study of vaccination effects on CD4 cells after COVID-19. Only in-frame clones appear in the TCRdb table, and some are missing; sequencing was by immunoSEQ multiplex PCR. The table records roughly 27,000 clones, over 75% of them present only once. Pools of viral peptides were used by the ViraFEST assay to expand antigen-specific CD4+ T cells ahead of sequencing. Researchers isolated CD4+ T cells once 9 to 11 days of culture had elapsed. Participants were vaccinated with two doses of either the BNT162b2 or mRNA-1273 vaccine. The antigens of these receptors remain unknown. The starting material was CD4+ T cells from PBMCs cultured with SARS-CoV-2 spike peptides, obtained after COVID-19 vaccination. These receptors were obtained from a human donor who received a COVID-19 vaccine. Some clones in this sample may be carry-over from other donors' samples.

This clone turned up a few times. The chain recombines TRBV24-1 with TRBJ2-5, with D hard to call. CDR3 length: 14 residues. CDR1 KGHDR and CDR2 SFDVKD come from the germline V gene. V lost 0 bases and J 4 bases, leaving 8 bases between the germline ends. CDR3 nucleotides: TGTGCCACCAGTGATTTGAACAGTAGAGAGACCCAGTACTTC. Translation: CATSDLNSRETQYF.

The V and J genes are TRBV5-1 and TRBJ1-1, with D perhaps TRBD1 (6 bases). The V end lost 4 bases, the J end lost 0 bases, and 13 bases lay between the germline ends. The germline V gene has CDR1 SGHRS and CDR2 YFSETQ. The CDR3 loop spans 15 amino acids. In nucleotides, the CDR3 is TGCGCCAGCAGCCTGTACCGGGACATGAACACTGAAGCTTTCTTT. Its translation is CASSLYRDMNTEAFF.

There are a few counts of this clone. The chain uses TRBV24-1 and TRBJ1-2; possibly TRBD1 for D (5 bases). The CDR3 length is 13 residues. Germline loops: CDR1 KGHDR, CDR2 SFDVKD. Trimming left V 8 bases short and J 7 bases short, with 16 bases between. The CDR3 here is CATIGTEGGGYTF. As DNA, the CDR3 is TGTGCCACCATCGGGACGGAGGGCGGTGGCTACACCTTC.

The rearrangement joins TRBV2 to TRBJ2-1; no clear D. CDR1 is SNHLY and CDR2 is FYNNEI in the germline V gene. The CDR3 is 14 amino acids. V lost 4 bases and J 4 bases, leaving 11 bases between the germline ends. The CDR3 bases are TGTGCCAGCAGTGTTCAGACGAGGTACAATGAGCAGTTCTTC. Amino acid sequence: CASSVQTRYNEQFF.

The chain uses TRBV19 and TRBJ2-1; TRBD1 matches 7 bases. Losses at the gene ends were 3 bases for V and 5 bases for J; bases not matched to a gene: 7. This CDR3 region has 15 residues. CDR1 LNHDA and CDR2 SQIVND come from the germline V gene (reference sequence). DNA for the CDR3: TGTGCCAGTAGTATTTCCCGACAGGGTGACAATGAGCAGTTCTTC. It is translated as CASSISRQGDNEQFF.

This clone was detected only a few times. The V and J genes are TRBV6-2 or TRBV6-3 and TRBJ2-5; D is undetermined. Germline-derived CDR1 and CDR2 are MNHEY and SVGEGT. This CDR3 region has 12 residues. V was pared by 3 bases and J by 5 bases, with 7 bases between. As DNA, the CDR3 is TGTGCCAGCAGTTATGCTGGGGAGACCCAGTACTTC. Amino acids: CASSYAGETQYF.

This rearrangement joins TRBV10-1 to TRBJ2-2; D tentatively reads TRBD1 or TRBD2 (5 bases each). Germline V gene lookup returns CDR1 WNHNN and CDR2 SYGVQD (reference sequence). V was cut by 9 bases and J by 4 bases, with 15 bases left in between. The CDR3 has 14 amino acids. The CDR3 here is CARRTGRGTGELFF. The CDR3, as DNA: TGCGCCAGGAGAACGGGACGAGGCACCGGGGAGCTGTTTTTT.

This chain links TRBV7-9 with TRBJ2-3; 8 bases agree with TRBD2. V lost 5 bases and J lost 8; bases outside the gene matches: 18. Germline values: CDR1 SEHNR, CDR2 FQNEAQ (reference sequence). The CDR3 is 17 residues long. CDR3 DNA: TGTGCCAGCAGCCCTCCCCTTAGCGGGACCGAATGGGGTACGCAGTATTTT. Translating it yields CASSPPLSGTEWGTQYF.

V is TRBV30 and J is TRBJ1-3; possible D gene TRBD1, 6 bases. Germline V gene sequence: CDR1 GTSNPN, CDR2 SVGIG (reference sequence). The CDR3 contains 15 residues. V lost 2 bases and J 0 bases, leaving 11 bases between the germline ends. For the CDR3, the DNA is TGTGCCTGGAGTTCAGACAGGAACTCTGGAAACACCATATATTTT. Protein sequence: CAWSSDRNSGNTIYF.

The CDR3 spells CASSPSAGSKETQYF. In DNA, the CDR3 is TGTGCCAGCTCACCCTCCGCGGGGTCAAAAGAGACCCAGTACTTC. The chain employs TRBV18 and TRBJ2-5; D perhaps matches TRBD2 (6 bases). Germline V gene data show CDR1 as KGHSH and CDR2 as LQKENI. This CDR3 region has 15 residues. V was cut by 3 bases and J by 3 bases, with 14 bases left in between.

The chain combines TRBV3-1 (or the pseudogene TRBV3-2) with TRBJ2-7; D remains ambiguous. V was pared by 3 bases and J by 2 bases, with 14 bases between. Germline loops: CDR1 LGHDT, CDR2 YNNKEL (reference sequence). The CDR3 is 15 residues long. The CDR3 spells CASSHSSPEPYEQYV. The CDR3 DNA sequence: TGTGCCAGCAGCCACTCCTCCCCGGAGCCCTACGAGCAGTACGTC.

The CDR3 sequence is CASSLESGEETQYF. As DNA, the CDR3 is TGCGCCAGCAGCCTGGAGTCGGGGGAAGAGACCCAGTACTTC. This sequence joins TRBV5-1 and TRBJ2-5; tentatively, D is TRBD2 (6 bases). This CDR3 comprises 14 residues. Germline CDR1 SGHRS, CDR2 YFSETQ. With 4 bases removed from V and 3 bases from J, the gap between germline ends came to 13 bases.

The J gene is TRBJ2-6, the V gene TRBV28, with D perhaps matching TRBD2 (6 bases). Per germline, CDR1 MDHEN and CDR2 SYDVKM. Trimming removed 5 bases at V and 1 base at J, with 15 bases between. The CDR3 runs to 17 residues. This chain's CDR3 is CASSAVGGLSGANVLTF. The CDR3 DNA sequence: TGTGCCAGCAGTGCCGTTGGAGGGTTATCTGGGGCCAACGTCCTGACTTTC.

The V gene is TRBV5-1, the J gene TRBJ2-5, with D possibly matching TRBD2 (5 bases). V lost 0 bases, J lost 4 bases, and 13 bases lay in between. The V gene's germline CDR1 is SGHRS and CDR2 YFSETQ. The CDR3 contains 15 residues. CDR3 DNA sequence: TGCGCCAGCAGCTTGGTGCTGGGGAGTCGAGAGACCCAGTACTTC. Amino acids: CASSLVLGSRETQYF. The full variable domain, completed using reference TRBV5-1 and TRBJ2-5, is KAGVTQTPRYLIKTRGQQVTLSCSPISGHRSVSWYQQTPGQGLQFLFEYFSETQRNKGNFPGRFSGRQFSNSRSEMNVSTLELGDSALYLCASSLVLGSRETQYFGPGTRLLVL.

This chain links TRBV7-3 with TRBJ2-1; 8 bases are shared with TRBD2. V shed 4 bases, J shed 7 bases, and the junction held 9 bases outside the gene matches. The length of the CDR3 is 15 residues. Germline assignment: CDR1 SGHTA and CDR2 FQGTGA. This CDR3 is CASSSYPSGRNEQFF. CDR3 DNA: TGTGCCAGCAGCTCGTACCCTAGCGGGCGGAATGAGCAGTTCTTC. The whole variable domain, filled in from reference TRBV7-3 and TRBJ2-1, reads GAGVSQTPSNKVTEKGKYVELRCDPISGHTALYWYRQSLGQGPEFLIYFQGTGAADDSGLPNDRFFAVRPEGSVSTLKIQRTERGDSAVYLCASSSYPSGRNEQFFGPGTRLTVL.

CDR3 in amino acids: CASSQGAGGPDTQYF. The CDR3, as DNA: TGCGCCAGCAGCCAAGGGGCAGGGGGCCCAGATACGCAGTATTTT. The gene calls are TRBV4-3 and TRBJ2-3; TRBD1 agrees at 8 bases. The CDR3 has 15 residues. Germline loops: CDR1 LGHNA, CDR2 YSLEER. With 1 base clipped from V and 4 bases from J, the junction kept 4 bases outside the gene matches.

The V gene is TRBV12-5, the J gene TRBJ2-3; D may be TRBD1 (6 bases). CDR3 size: 15 residues. Germline loops: CDR1 LGHNT, CDR2 FRNRAP. V shed 7 bases and J shed 0 bases, with 14 bases lying between them. The CDR3 is CASAPPTGSTDTQYF. For the CDR3, the DNA is TGTGCTAGTGCCCCACCGACAGGCAGCACAGATACGCAGTATTTT.

CDR3 DNA: TGTGCCAGCAGCTTAACGGGGGGATTGAACACTGAAGCTTTCTTT. Translating it yields CASSLTGGLNTEAFF. The chain has TRBV7-3 and TRBJ1-1; D is perhaps TRBD1 (5 bases). V lost 0 bases and J 0 bases, leaving 8 bases between the germline ends. CDR3 length: 15 amino acids. CDR1 and CDR2 from the germline V gene are SGHTA and FQGTGA.

This clone was detected only a few times. CDR3 region: CASSFRGPPLFVTDTQYF. In DNA form, the CDR3 reads TGTGCCAGCAGCTTTAGGGGCCCGCCTTTATTCGTCACAGATACGCAGTATTTT. This chain links TRBV7-2 with TRBJ2-3; perhaps TRBD1 as D (5 bases). This CDR3 comprises 18 residues. The V gene's germline CDR1 is SGHTA and CDR2 FQGNSA. With 3 bases removed from V and 2 bases from J, the gap between germline ends came to 21 bases.

The chain links TRBV5-4 to TRBJ2-5; a possible D gene is TRBD2 (7 bases). CDR3 length equals 14 residues. Germline values: CDR1 SGHNT, CDR2 YYREEE (reference sequence). Trimming stripped 4 bases from V and 4 bases from J, with 14 bases between. CDR3 coding DNA: TGTGCCAGCAGCAACCCGGGGGGCTTAGAGACCCAGTACTTC. It specifies CASSNPGGLETQYF.

This clone was counted between two and nine times. The rearrangement uses TRBV12-3 or TRBV12-4 and TRBJ2-1, with D possibly TRBD1 on 5 matching bases. The ends were cut back, 5 bases at V and 9 bases at J, with 8 bases in the middle. CDR3 length equals 11 residues. The CDR3 sequence is CASSRGVEQFF. CDR3 nucleotide sequence: TGTGCCAGCAGTAGGGGTGTTGAGCAGTTCTTC.

The chain has TRBV19 and TRBJ2-1; 16 positions match TRBD2. Trimming cost V 3 bases and J 7 bases; bases outside gene matches: 3. The CDR3 runs 16 residues. Germline V CDR1 and CDR2: LNHDA, SQIVND (reference sequence). The CDR3 protein is CASSIWGLAGGNEQFF. DNA for the CDR3: TGTGCCAGTAGTATCTGGGGACTAGCGGGGGGGAATGAGCAGTTCTTC.

In this sample, this clone turned up a few times. This rearrangement joins TRBV5-1 to TRBJ1-1, with 8 bases matching TRBD1. The trim removed 1 base at V and 2 bases at J, leaving 1 base unmatched. CDR3 size: 14 residues. CDR1 is SGHRS and CDR2 is YFSETQ in the germline V gene. The CDR3 here is CASSLSGGNTEAFF. In DNA form, the CDR3 reads TGCGCCAGCAGCTTGTCAGGGGGCAACACTGAAGCTTTCTTT.

The chain joins TRBV4-1 to TRBJ1-5; a possible D gene is TRBD1 (5 bases). Per germline, CDR1 MGHRA and CDR2 YSYEKL. The CDR3 length is 17 residues. Trimming took 4 bases from V and 5 from J, leaving 21 bases between them. CDR3 sequence: CASSPREVLQGDQPQHF. DNA for the CDR3: TGCGCCAGCAGCCCCAGGGAGGTTTTGCAGGGTGATCAGCCCCAGCATTTT.

The rearrangement uses TRBV2 and TRBJ2-7; 7 bases are a match to TRBD1. CDR3 length equals 12 residues. V trimming: 7 bases; J trimming: 3 bases; junction bases outside the gene matches: 3. CDR1 and CDR2 (germline): SNHLY, FYNNEI. CDR3 nucleotides: TGTGCCAGCAATGCAGGGGGCTACGAGCAGTACGTC. It specifies CASNAGGYEQYV.

This chain links TRBV9 with TRBJ1-3; D perhaps matches TRBD1 (5 bases). Germline V lookup: CDR1 SGDLS, CDR2 YYNGEE. V lost 2 bases, J lost 0 bases, and 12 bases lay in between. There are 16 residues in the CDR3. CDR3 coding DNA: TGTGCCAGCAGCGTCGGGGACCTCATCTCTGGAAACACCATATATTTT. This encodes CASSVGDLISGNTIYF.

The chain combines TRBV7-9 with TRBJ1-3; 8 bases fit TRBD1. This CDR3 is 18 amino acids long. CDR1 is SEHNR and CDR2 is FQNEAQ in the germline V gene (reference sequence). After removal of 7 bases from V and 0 bases from J, the junction contained 14 bases not matched to a gene. The CDR3 DNA sequence: TGTGCCAGCACCGATAGGACAGGGACGGCTCACTCTGGAAACACCATATATTTT. It is translated as CASTDRTGTAHSGNTIYF. The entire variable domain, with the rest obtained from reference TRBV7-9 and TRBJ1-3, is as follows: DTGVSQNPRHKITKRGQNVTFRCDPISEHNRLYWYRQTLGQGPEFLTYFQNEAQLEKSRLLSDRFSAERPKGSFSTLEIQRTEQGDSAMYLCASTDRTGTAHSGNTIYFGEGSWLTVV.

The V and J genes are TRBV24-1 and TRBJ2-5; 8 bases line up with TRBD1. Germline V CDR1 and CDR2: KGHDR, SFDVKD. The CDR3 has 13 amino acids. The V gene end was trimmed by 4 bases and the J gene end by 11 bases; junction bases not matched to a gene: 8. The CDR3 here is CATSEVTRGPQYF. In nucleotides, the CDR3 is TGTGCCACCAGTGAAGTGACCAGGGGGCCACAGTACTTC.

V gene TRBV4-1 combines with J gene TRBJ2-2, with 9 bases matching TRBD1. Germline V gives CDR1 MGHRA, CDR2 YSYEKL. Unmatched junction bases numbered 9, after V lost 3 bases and J lost 7 bases. There are 16 residues in the CDR3. CDR3 bases: TGCGCCAGCAGCCATGCCCGGACAGGGGATTTCGGGGAGCTGTTTTTT. Translated: CASSHARTGDFGELFF.

The genes are TRBV7-9 and TRBJ1-4, with D unclear. Germline CDR1 SEHNR, CDR2 FQNEAQ (reference sequence). Trimming cost V 1 base and J 2 bases, with 11 bases left between them. CDR3 length equals 16 residues. The CDR3: CASSLVVGITNEKLFF. CDR3 DNA: TGTGCCAGCAGCTTAGTGGTGGGGATCACTAATGAAAAACTGTTTTTT.

This clone has a handful of counts. The V call is TRBV19, the J call TRBJ1-5; D is unclear. The germline CDR1 and CDR2 sequences are LNHDA and SQIVND (reference sequence). V lost 4 bases to trimming and J lost 0 bases, with 10 bases between them. There are 15 residues in the CDR3. The chain's CDR3 is CASSKLGLSNQPQHF. DNA for the CDR3: TGTGCCAGTAGTAAGCTAGGACTTAGCAATCAGCCCCAGCATTTT.

The chain couples TRBV2 to TRBJ1-5, with 7 bases aligning to TRBD1. J was trimmed by 4 bases and V by 7 bases; bases with no gene match: 4. This CDR3 region has 13 residues. Germline V gene data show CDR1 as SNHLY and CDR2 as FYNNEI. CDR3 sequence (DNA): TGTGCCAGCACAGGGGGGGCGAATCAGCCCCAGCATTTT. Protein: CASTGGANQPQHF.